A selection of T cell receptor beta chains follows, all from one sample in a study of OX40 agonist ivuxolimab in advanced cancers. TCRdb's table, derived via immunoSEQ multiplex PCR, lists solely in-frame clones and lacks some. The table records tens of thousands of clones, just under 85% of them present only once. The sequencing used CD4+ or CD8+ T cells sorted from blood, collected in a trial of the OX40 agonist ivuxolimab. The receptor set was obtained from an adult with an advanced solid tumor such as melanoma, head and neck, liver or kidney cancer. Both conserved end residues are part of each CDR3. The D gene is left open where the match is weak. Some rows have no size entry. The others give once, few or many, or a class for an expanded clone.

J,D,V,size,CDR3,DNA
TRBJ2-5,NA,TRBV6-5,NA,CASSYSRGLETQYF,TGTGCCAGCAGTTACTCACGGGGGCTGGAGACCCAGTACTTC
TRBJ2-7,TRBD2,TRBV6-6,NA,CASSWVTSGHIYEQYF,TGTGCCAGCAGTTGGGTGACTAGCGGGCATATCTACGAGCAGTACTTC
TRBJ2-1,NA,TRBV7-9,NA,CASSQQRSAGDEQFF,TGTGCCAGCAGCCAACAAAGGAGCGCAGGGGATGAGCAGTTCTTC
TRBJ1-5,TRBD1,TRBV19,NA,CASSTRQGMSSNQPQHF,TGTGCCAGTAGTACTAGACAGGGAATGAGTAGCAATCAGCCCCAGCATTTT
TRBJ2-7,NA,TRBV7-9,NA,CASSLVGYEQYF,TGTGCCAGCAGCTTAGTGGGCTACGAGCAGTACTTC
TRBJ2-5,TRBD1,TRBV10-3,NA,CAISEADRGETQYF,TGTGCCATCAGTGAGGCTGACAGGGGGGAGACCCAGTACTTC
TRBJ2-5,TRBD2,TRBV9,NA,CASSSGGLQETQYF,TGTGCCAGCAGCAGCGGGGGATTACAAGAGACCCAGTACTTC
TRBJ2-6,NA,TRBV28,NA,CASKAGGGEANVLTF,TGTGCCAGCAAGGCAGGAGGGGGCGAGGCCAACGTCCTGACTTTC
TRBJ1-4,NA,TRBV7-8,NA,CASSSQPATGEKLFF,TGTGCCAGCAGCTCCCAGCCCGCGACGGGTGAAAAACTGTTTTTT
TRBJ2-4,TRBD1,TRBV19,NA,CASSSPGQGTGVGIQYF,TGTGCCAGTAGTAGCCCGGGACAGGGAACCGGGGTCGGCATTCAGTACTTC
TRBJ2-2,NA,TRBV5-1,NA,CASSLEVSERWKTGELFF,TGCGCCAGCAGCTTGGAGGTTAGCGAGAGGTGGAAGACCGGGGAGCTGTTTTTT
TRBJ2-5,TRBD1,TRBV5-4,once,CASSPTGGQQETQYF,TGTGCCAGCAGCCCGACAGGGGGACAACAAGAGACCCAGTACTTC
TRBJ2-1,TRBD2,TRBV19,once,CASTSGTEQFF,TGTGCCAGTACCAGCGGGACTGAGCAGTTCTTC
TRBJ2-1,NA,TRBV15,NA,CATSRDHYNEQFF,TGTGCCACCAGCAGGGACCATTACAATGAGCAGTTCTTC
TRBJ2-7,TRBD2,TRBV7-8,NA,CASSLARSGGLYEQYF,TGTGCCAGCAGCTTAGCGAGGTCGGGAGGACTCTACGAGCAGTACTTC
TRBJ2-7,NA,TRBV7-2,NA,CASSFSRAGYEQYF,TGTGCCAGCAGCTTTTCGAGGGCCGGGTACGAGCAGTACTTC